The T cell receptor (beta chain) under discussion was sequenced for a study of blood T cells in healthy people across ages. Study-wide background: Per two T cells, template switching captured roughly one barcoded beta molecule. Study-level results: Both higher diversity and more naive CD4+ cells marked long-lived donors when set against aged donors.

Drawing of peripheral blood yielded 8.5 to 10 milliliters from each donor. In the case of this clonotype: Its specificity is not known.

The germline V gene encodes CDR1 ENHRY and CDR2 SYGVKD. The CDR3 is 15 amino acids. Germline trimming cut 3 bases from V and 5 bases from J; bases unmatched to any gene: 5. Together with a sample-barcoded 5' primer, a J-beta primer mix was included in a second PCR lasting about 7 to 11 cycles. The authors tagged each cDNA molecule using a template-switch adaptor with 12 random nucleotides. TCRdb fed the 5' RACE reads into MiXCR, producing one record per CDR3 protein. There are around 2 million distinct CDR3 sequences in the sample; about two fifths occur only once, and 20% to 25% lies in the top ten.

This chain links TRBV10-3 with TRBJ2-3; TRBD1 matches 10 bases. The clonotype originates from a human donor in good health. The material sequenced was blood. DNA for the CDR3: TGTGCCATCAGTGACCCCGGGACAGGGGAAGATACGCAGTATTTT. It specifies CAISDPGTGEDTQYF.